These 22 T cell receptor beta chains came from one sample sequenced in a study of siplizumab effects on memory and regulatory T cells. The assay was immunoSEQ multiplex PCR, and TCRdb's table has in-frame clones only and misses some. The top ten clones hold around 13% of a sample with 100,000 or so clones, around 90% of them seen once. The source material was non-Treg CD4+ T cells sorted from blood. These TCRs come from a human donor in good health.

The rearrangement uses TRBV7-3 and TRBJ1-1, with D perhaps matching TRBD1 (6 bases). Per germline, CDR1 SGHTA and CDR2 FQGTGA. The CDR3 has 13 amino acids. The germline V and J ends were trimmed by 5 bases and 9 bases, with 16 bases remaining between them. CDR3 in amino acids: CASSRGATTKAFF. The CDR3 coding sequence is TGTGCCAGCAGCCGGGGGGCAACAACAAAAGCTTTCTTT.

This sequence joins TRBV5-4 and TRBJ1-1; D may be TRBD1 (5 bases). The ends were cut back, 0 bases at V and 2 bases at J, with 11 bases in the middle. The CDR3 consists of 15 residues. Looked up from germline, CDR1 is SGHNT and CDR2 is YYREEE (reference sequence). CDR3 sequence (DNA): TGTGCCAGCAGCTTGGTGGGCCAGGGAAACACTGAAGCTTTCTTT. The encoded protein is CASSLVGQGNTEAFF.

The CDR3 DNA follows: TGTGCCTGGAGTGTTTCCCCCCAACGAACTGAAGCTTTCTTT. This translates into CAWSVSPQRTEAFF. The J gene is TRBJ1-1, the V gene TRBV30, with D hard to call. CDR1 GTSNPN and CDR2 SVGIG come from the germline V gene (reference sequence). There are 14 residues in the CDR3. The germline V and J ends were trimmed by 0 bases and 5 bases, with 13 bases remaining between them.

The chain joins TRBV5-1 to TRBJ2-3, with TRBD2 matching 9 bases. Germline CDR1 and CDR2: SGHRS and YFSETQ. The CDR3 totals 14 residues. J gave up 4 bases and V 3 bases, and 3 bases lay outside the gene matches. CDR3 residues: CASSYSGSADTQYF. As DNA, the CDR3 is TGCGCCAGCAGCTATAGCGGGAGTGCAGATACGCAGTATTTT.

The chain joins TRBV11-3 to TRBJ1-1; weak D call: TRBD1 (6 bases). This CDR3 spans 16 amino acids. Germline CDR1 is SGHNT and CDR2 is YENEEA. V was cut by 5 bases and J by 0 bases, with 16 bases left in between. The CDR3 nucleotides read TGTGCCAGCAGCCTTGGGACAAATCCCATGAACACTGAAGCTTTCTTT. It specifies CASSLGTNPMNTEAFF.

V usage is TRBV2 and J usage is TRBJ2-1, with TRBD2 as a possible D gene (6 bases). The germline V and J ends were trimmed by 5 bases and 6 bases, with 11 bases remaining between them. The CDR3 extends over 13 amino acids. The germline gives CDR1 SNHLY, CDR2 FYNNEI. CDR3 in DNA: TGTGCCAGCAGTACCTTTAGCGGCAATGAGCAGTTCTTC. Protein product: CASSTFSGNEQFF.

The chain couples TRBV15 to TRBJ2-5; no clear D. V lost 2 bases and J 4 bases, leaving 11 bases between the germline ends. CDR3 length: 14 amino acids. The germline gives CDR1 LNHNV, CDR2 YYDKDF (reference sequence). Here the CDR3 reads CATSRIGEGETQYF. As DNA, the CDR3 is TGTGCCACCAGCAGAATTGGAGAAGGAGAGACCCAGTACTTC. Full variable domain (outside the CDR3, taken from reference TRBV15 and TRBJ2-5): DAMVIQNPRYQVTQFGKPVTLSCSQTLNHNVMYWYQQKSSQAPKLLFHYYDKDFNNEADTPDNFQSRRPNTSFCFLDIRSPGLGDTAMYLCATSRIGEGETQYFGPGTRLLVL.

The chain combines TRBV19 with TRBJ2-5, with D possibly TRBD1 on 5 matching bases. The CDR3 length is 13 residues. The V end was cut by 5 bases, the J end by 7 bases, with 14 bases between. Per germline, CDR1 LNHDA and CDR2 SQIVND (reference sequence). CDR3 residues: CASSLGHLGTQYF. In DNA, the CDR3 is TGTGCCAGTAGTCTAGGACACTTGGGGACCCAGTACTTC. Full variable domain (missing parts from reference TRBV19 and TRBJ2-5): DGGITQSPKYLFRKEGQNVTLSCEQNLNHDAMYWYRQDPGQGLRLIYYSQIVNDFQKGDIAEGYSVSREKKESFPLTVTSAQKNPTAFYLCASSLGHLGTQYFGPGTRLLVL.

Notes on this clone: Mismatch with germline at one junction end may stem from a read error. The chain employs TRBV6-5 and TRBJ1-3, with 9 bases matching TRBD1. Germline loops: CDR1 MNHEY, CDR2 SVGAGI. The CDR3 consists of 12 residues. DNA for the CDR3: TGTGCCAGCAGTCGGGACAGGGCCACCTTATATTTT. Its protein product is CASSRDRATLYF.

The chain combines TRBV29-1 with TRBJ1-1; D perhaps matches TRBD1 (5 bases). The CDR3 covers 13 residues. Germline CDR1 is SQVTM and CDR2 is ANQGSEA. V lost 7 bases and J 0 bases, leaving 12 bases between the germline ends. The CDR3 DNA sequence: TGCAGCGGTAACAGGAGAGTGAACACTGAAGCTTTCTTT. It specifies CSGNRRVNTEAFF.

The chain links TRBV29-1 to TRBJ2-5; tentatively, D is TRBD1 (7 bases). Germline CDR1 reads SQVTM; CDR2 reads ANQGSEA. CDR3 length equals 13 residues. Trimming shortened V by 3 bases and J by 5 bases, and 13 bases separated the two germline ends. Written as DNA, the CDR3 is TGCAGCGTTGAGGGTCAGGGGGGCGAGACCCAGTACTTC. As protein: CSVEGQGGETQYF.

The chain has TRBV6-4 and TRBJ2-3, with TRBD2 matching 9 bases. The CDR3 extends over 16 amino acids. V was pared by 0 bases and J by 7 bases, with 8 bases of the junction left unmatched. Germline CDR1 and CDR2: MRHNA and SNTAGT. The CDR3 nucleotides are TGTGCCAGCAGTGACTCGGCTAGCGGGGTATTCAATACGCAGTATTTT. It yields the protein CASSDSASGVFNTQYF.

In DNA form, the CDR3 reads TGTGCCTGGGCACAGGGAACTGAAGCTTTCTTT. This encodes CAWAQGTEAFF. This sequence joins TRBV30 and TRBJ1-1; a possible D gene is TRBD1 (6 bases). The CDR3 runs to 11 residues. Trimming removed 5 bases from V and 5 bases from J, with 9 bases in between. Germline values: CDR1 GTSNPN, CDR2 SVGIG (reference sequence). Variable domain in full (rest from reference TRBV30 and TRBJ1-1): SQTIHQWPATLVQPVGSPLSLECTVEGTSNPNLYWYRQAAGRGLQLLFYSVGIGQISSEVPQNLSASRPQDRQFILSSKKLLLSDSGFYLCAWAQGTEAFFGQGTRLTVV.

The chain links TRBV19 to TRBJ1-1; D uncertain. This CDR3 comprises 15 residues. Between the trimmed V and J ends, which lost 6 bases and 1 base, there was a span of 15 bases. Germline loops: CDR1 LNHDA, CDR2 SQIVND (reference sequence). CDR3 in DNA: TGTGCCAGTAGCCCTTCACTGAGCAGGAACACTGAAGCTTTCTTT. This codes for CASSPSLSRNTEAFF.

The DNA of the CDR3 is TGTGCCAGCAGTTTGTATAGCGGGAGCCGTTCCAAAAACATTCAGTACTTC. Protein product: CASSLYSGSRSKNIQYF. The genes are TRBV28 and TRBJ2-4, with 9 bases lining up with TRBD2. The germline CDR1 and CDR2 sequences are MDHEN and SYDVKM. V lost 3 bases, J lost 2 bases, and 8 bases stayed unmatched. There are 17 residues in the CDR3.

CDR3 DNA: TGTGCCAGCAGCTTCTGGACAGGTGTTAGGCGCGGACGAGGAAACACCATATATTTT. Translated, it gives CASSFWTGVRRGRGNTIYF. The rearrangement links TRBV5-6 to TRBJ1-3; 7 nucleotides agree with TRBD1. CDR1 and CDR2 (germline): SGHDT, YYEEEE. The CDR3 sequence is 19 residues long. J gave up 4 bases and V 2 bases, and 18 bases lay outside the gene matches.

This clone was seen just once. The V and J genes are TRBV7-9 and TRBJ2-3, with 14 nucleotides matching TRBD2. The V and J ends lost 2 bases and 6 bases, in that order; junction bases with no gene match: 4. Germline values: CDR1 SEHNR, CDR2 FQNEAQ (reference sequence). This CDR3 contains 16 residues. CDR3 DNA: TGTGCCAGCAGCTTAAGTAGGACTAGCGGGAGGGATACGCAGTATTTT. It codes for CASSLSRTSGRDTQYF.

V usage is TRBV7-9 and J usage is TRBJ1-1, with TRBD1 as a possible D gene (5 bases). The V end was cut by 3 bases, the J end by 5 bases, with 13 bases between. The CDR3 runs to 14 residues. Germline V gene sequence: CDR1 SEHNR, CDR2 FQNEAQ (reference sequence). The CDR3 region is CASSFGGSGTEAFF. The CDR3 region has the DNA TGTGCCAGCAGCTTTGGGGGAAGTGGGACTGAAGCTTTCTTT.

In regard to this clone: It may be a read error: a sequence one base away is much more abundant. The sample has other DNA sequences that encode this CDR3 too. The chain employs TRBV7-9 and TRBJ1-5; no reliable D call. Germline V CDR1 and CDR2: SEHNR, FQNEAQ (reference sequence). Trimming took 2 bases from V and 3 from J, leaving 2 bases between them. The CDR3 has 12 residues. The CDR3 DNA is TGTGCCAGCAGCTTACCCAATCAGCCCCAGCATTTT. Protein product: CASSLPNQPQHF.

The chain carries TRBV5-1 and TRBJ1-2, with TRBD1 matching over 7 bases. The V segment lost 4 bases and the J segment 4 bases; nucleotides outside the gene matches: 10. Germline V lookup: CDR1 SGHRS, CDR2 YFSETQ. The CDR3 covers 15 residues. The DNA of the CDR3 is TGCGCCAGCAGCGGCCCAGGGGGAGGTGGCTATGGCTACACCTTC. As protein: CASSGPGGGGYGYTF.

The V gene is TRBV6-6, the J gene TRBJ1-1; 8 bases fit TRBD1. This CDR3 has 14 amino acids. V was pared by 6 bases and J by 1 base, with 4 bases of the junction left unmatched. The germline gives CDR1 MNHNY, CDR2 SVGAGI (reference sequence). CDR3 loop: CASSSQGGNTEAFF. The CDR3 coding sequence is TGTGCCAGCAGCTCACAGGGGGGGAACACTGAAGCTTTCTTT.

CDR3 protein: CASSRTLGETQYF. The CDR3 nucleotides read TGTGCCAGCAGCAGGACCCTTGGGGAGACCCAGTACTTC. The chain recombines TRBV9 with TRBJ2-5; D is unclear. The germline V gene has CDR1 SGDLS and CDR2 YYNGEE. V was shortened by 4 bases and J by 5 bases, with 12 bases between the two germline ends. The CDR3 loop spans 13 amino acids.